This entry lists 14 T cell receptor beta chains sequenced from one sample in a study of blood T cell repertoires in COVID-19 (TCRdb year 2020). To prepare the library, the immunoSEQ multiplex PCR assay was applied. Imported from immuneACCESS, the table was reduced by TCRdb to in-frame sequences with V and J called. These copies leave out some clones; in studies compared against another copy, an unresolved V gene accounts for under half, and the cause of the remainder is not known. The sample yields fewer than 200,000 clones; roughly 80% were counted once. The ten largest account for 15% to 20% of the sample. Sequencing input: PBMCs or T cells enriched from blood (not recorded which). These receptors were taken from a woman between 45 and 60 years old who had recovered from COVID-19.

The CDR3: CASSLEDRGHHTNTGELFF. The CDR3 nucleotides are TGCGCCAGCAGCCTAGAGGACAGGGGACATCACACGAACACCGGGGAGCTGTTTTTT. The V and J genes are TRBV4-1 and TRBJ2-2, with 9 bases lining up with TRBD1. Germline V gene data show CDR1 as MGHRA and CDR2 as YSYEKL. V was clipped by 4 bases and J by 0 bases; unmatched bases: 12. The CDR3 is 19 residues long.

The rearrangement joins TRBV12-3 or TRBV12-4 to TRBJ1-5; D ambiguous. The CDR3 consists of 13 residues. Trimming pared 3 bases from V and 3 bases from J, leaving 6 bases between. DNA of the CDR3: TGTGCCAGCAGTTTGAGGATCAATCAGCCCCAGCATTTT. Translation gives CASSLRINQPQHF.

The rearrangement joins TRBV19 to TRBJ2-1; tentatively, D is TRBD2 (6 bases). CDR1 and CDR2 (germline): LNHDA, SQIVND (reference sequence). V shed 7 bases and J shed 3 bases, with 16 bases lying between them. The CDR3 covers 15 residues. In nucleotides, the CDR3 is TGTGCCAGTAATAGGGTAGGTAGCGGCTACAATGAGCAGTTCTTC. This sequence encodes CASNRVGSGYNEQFF.

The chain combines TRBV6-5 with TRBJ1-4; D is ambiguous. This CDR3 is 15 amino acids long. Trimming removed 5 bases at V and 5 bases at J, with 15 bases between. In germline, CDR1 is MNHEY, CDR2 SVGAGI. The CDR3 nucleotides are TGTGCCAGCAGTCACCAGATGGGGAGAAATGAAAAACTGTTTTTT. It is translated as CASSHQMGRNEKLFF.

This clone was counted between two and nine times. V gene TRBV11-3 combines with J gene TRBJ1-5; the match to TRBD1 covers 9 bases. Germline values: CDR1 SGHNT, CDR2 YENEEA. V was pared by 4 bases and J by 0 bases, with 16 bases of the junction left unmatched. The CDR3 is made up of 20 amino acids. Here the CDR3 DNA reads TGTGCCAGCAGCTCCTTTGAGGGACAGGGTGGCGGGTATAGCAATCAGCCCCAGCATTTT. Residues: CASSSFEGQGGGYSNQPQHF.

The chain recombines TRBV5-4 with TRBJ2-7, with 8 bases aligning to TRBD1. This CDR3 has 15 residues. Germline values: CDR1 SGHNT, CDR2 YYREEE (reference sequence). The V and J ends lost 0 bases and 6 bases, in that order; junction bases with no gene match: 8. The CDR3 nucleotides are TGTGCCAGCAGCTTGGAGGTGGCAGGGGGCGGCGAGCAGTACTTC. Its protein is CASSLEVAGGGEQYF.

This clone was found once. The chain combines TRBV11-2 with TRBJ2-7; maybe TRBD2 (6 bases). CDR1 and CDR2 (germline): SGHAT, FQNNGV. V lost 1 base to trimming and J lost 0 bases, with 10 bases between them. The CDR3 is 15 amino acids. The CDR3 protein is CASSLVSGISYEQYF. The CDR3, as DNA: TGTGCCAGCAGCTTAGTTAGCGGTATCTCCTACGAGCAGTACTTC.

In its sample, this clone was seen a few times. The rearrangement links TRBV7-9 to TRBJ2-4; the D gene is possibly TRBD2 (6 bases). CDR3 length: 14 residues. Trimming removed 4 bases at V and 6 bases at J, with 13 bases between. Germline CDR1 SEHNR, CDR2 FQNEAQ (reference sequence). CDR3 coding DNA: TGTGCCAGCAGCTCCACGGGGGTAGGAAACATTCAGTACTTC. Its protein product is CASSSTGVGNIQYF.

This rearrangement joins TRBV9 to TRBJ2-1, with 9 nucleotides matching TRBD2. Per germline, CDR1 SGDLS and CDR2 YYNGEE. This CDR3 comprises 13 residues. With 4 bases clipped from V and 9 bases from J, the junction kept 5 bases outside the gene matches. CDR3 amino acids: CASSSQTSGEQFF. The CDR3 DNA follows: TGTGCCAGCAGCTCCCAGACTAGCGGTGAGCAGTTCTTC.

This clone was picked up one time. CDR3 residues: CASSRDRGETQYF. In DNA, the CDR3 is TGTGCCAGCAGTCGAGACAGGGGAGAGACCCAGTACTTC. V gene TRBV2 combines with J gene TRBJ2-5; 8 bases map to TRBD1. This CDR3 spans 13 amino acids. The V and J ends lost 5 bases and 4 bases, in that order; junction bases with no gene match: 3. The germline V gene has CDR1 SNHLY and CDR2 FYNNEI.

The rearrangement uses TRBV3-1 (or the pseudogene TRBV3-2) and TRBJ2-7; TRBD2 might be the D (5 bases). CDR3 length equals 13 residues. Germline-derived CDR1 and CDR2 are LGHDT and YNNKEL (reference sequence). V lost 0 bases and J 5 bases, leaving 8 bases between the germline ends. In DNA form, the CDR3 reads TGTGCCAGCAGCCAAGATAGGAGGCACGAGCAGTACTTC. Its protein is CASSQDRRHEQYF.

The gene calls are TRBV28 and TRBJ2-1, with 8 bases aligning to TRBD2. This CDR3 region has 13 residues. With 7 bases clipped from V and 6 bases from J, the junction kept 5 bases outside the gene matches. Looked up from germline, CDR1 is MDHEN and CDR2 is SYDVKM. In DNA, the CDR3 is TGTGCCAGCACGGCGGGAGGACTCAATGAGCAGTTCTTC. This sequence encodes CASTAGGLNEQFF.

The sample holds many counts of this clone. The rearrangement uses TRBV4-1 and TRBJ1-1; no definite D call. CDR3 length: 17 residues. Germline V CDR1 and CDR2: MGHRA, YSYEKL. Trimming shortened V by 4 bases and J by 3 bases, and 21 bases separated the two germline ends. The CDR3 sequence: CASSPGSGFTGYTEAFF. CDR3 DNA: TGCGCCAGCAGCCCAGGCTCCGGTTTCACTGGGTACACTGAAGCTTTCTTT.

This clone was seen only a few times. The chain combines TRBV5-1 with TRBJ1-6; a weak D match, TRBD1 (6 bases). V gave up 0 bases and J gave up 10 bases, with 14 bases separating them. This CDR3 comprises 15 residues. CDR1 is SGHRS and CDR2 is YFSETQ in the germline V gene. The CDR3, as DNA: TGCGCCAGCAGCTTGGCAACAGGGTCGGAATCACCCCTCCACTTT. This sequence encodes CASSLATGSESPLHF.